This record looks at one T cell receptor (beta chain) sequence and its context. Antigen unknown. The authors made the TRB cDNA libraries by 5' RACE using UMI labels. TCRdb derives one entry per CDR3 protein from the 5' RACE reads, leaving out DNA. Its listing shows some 150,000 distinct CDR3 sequences. The sample originates from a study of CXCR3-negative and CXCR3-positive naive CD8 T cells. Findings of the study overall: CXCR3-positive naive cells had more hydrophobic TRB CDR3s than CXCR3-negative naive cells. Similarly elevated diversity marked both naive subsets, with memory CD8+ cells showing far lower diversity.

The sequence came from a human donor in good health. Some clones in this sample may be carry-over from other donors' samples. The specimen was naive CXCR3+ CD8+ T cells from blood. Described subset: CD45RO-CCR7+CD27+CD95- naive CD8+ T cells expressing CXCR3 (TNR3+).

The CDR3 sequence: CASSLWMKETQYF. J is TRBJ2-5 and V is TRBV27. Germline assignment: CDR1 MNHEY and CDR2 SMNVEV (reference sequence). The CDR3 totals 13 residues.